This is a list of T cell receptor beta chains from one sample in a study of blood T cell repertoires in COVID-19. Clones were read by immunoSEQ multiplex PCR, and TCRdb kept only the in-frame ones, dropping some. The sample has 200,000 to 250,000 clones, approximately 86% seen once. The sequencing input was peripheral blood. Every receptor here comes from a woman younger than 45 who had recovered from COVID-19. The CDR3 runs from the conserved cysteine through the conserved F or W. Fields, in order: D gene, V gene, CDR3 protein. D genes are given only for firm matches.

d_call: TRBD1; v_call: TRBV5-1; cdr3_aa: CASSLGQGGSYNSPLHF
d_call: TRBD2; v_call: TRBV27; cdr3_aa: CASRPRAGAPLGPQYF
d_call: NA; v_call: TRBV11-2; cdr3_aa: CASSRPGLGRNTQYF
d_call: TRBD2; v_call: TRBV29-1; cdr3_aa: CSVEKLAGGTGELFF
d_call: NA; v_call: TRBV5-1; cdr3_aa: CASSSQQGPQETQYF
d_call: TRBD1; v_call: TRBV4-2; cdr3_aa: CASSHDGQGDEQYF
d_call: TRBD2; v_call: TRBV4-3; cdr3_aa: CASSQEAGGANTGELFF
d_call: TRBD2; v_call: TRBV6-5; cdr3_aa: CASSKTSGGVYEQYF
d_call: TRBD1; v_call: TRBV7-9; cdr3_aa: CASSFGQGPYEQYF
d_call: NA; v_call: TRBV6-5; cdr3_aa: CASSRKLNSPLHF
d_call: NA; v_call: TRBV10-3; cdr3_aa: CAIRSGWNTGELFF
d_call: NA; v_call: TRBV5-1; cdr3_aa: CASSLDGGRYEQYF
d_call: TRBD2; v_call: TRBV5-1; cdr3_aa: CASSLANRLAGRLADTQYF
d_call: TRBD2; v_call: TRBV19; cdr3_aa: CASSTRLAGGARQETQYF
d_call: NA; v_call: TRBV2; cdr3_aa: CASSEITRGEQFF
d_call: TRBD1; v_call: TRBV19; cdr3_aa: CATRQGSATNEKLFF
d_call: NA; v_call: TRBV5-5; cdr3_aa: CASSLKGSNQPQHF
d_call: TRBD2; v_call: TRBV3-1/TRBV3-2; cdr3_aa: CASRTSAPGRTQYF
d_call: TRBD1; v_call: TRBV27; cdr3_aa: CASSLNRGLLGYGYTF
d_call: TRBD1; v_call: TRBV19; cdr3_aa: CASSARTGKLPYNEQFF
d_call: TRBD1; v_call: TRBV13; cdr3_aa: CASSADRAQPQHF